The rows below give T cell receptor beta chains drawn from one sample of a study of beta chain features in type 1 diabetes. The assay was immunoSEQ multiplex PCR, and TCRdb's table has in-frame clones only and misses some. The data show under 400,000 clones, around 13% seen once. Sequences were obtained from naive CD4+ T cells from blood. Receptors originate from a woman aged 18-29 years with type 1 diabetes. Both conserved end residues are part of each CDR3. The D gene is left open where the match is weak. Clone size is stated in some rows and not others, as once, few, many or a class when expanded.

clone size | D gene | J gene | V gene | CDR3 length | CDR3 protein | CDR3 DNA
. | TRBD1 | TRBJ2-7 | TRBV4-3 | 17 | CASSQAAVGTVSYEQYF | TGCGCCAGCAGCCAAGCGGCAGTCGGGACAGTGTCCTACGAGCAGTACTTC
few | . | TRBJ2-2 | TRBV11-3 | 15 | CASSPTINLVGELFF | TGTGCCAGCAGCCCAACTATAAACCTAGTCGGGGAGCTGTTTTTT
. | TRBD1 | TRBJ2-7 | TRBV28 | 13 | CASSSHDRDEQYF | TGTGCCAGCAGTTCCCATGACAGGGACGAGCAGTACTTC
. | TRBD1 | TRBJ1-3 | TRBV18 | 15 | CASSPRDSPGNTIYF | TGTGCCAGCTCACCCCGGGACAGTCCTGGAAACACCATATATTTT
. | . | TRBJ2-7 | TRBV27 | 14 | CASSSPHLTYEQYF | TGTGCCAGCAGTTCACCCCACCTAACCTACGAGCAGTACTTC
. | TRBD1 | TRBJ2-6 | TRBV19 | 17 | CASSTGTGGPGANVLTF | TGTGCCAGTAGTACTGGGACAGGGGGGCCTGGGGCCAACGTCCTGACTTTC
. | TRBD2 | TRBJ2-7 | TRBV15 | 15 | CATSRGGLALYEQYF | TGTGCCACCAGCAGGGGCGGACTAGCCTTATACGAGCAGTACTTC
. | . | TRBJ2-3 | TRBV4-2 | 17 | CASSHSRASVGTDTQYF | TGTGCCAGCAGCCACTCCCGGGCTAGCGTGGGCACAGATACGCAGTATTTT
. | TRBD1 | TRBJ2-6 | TRBV7-6 | 15 | CASSLQGVAANVLTF | TGTGCCAGCAGCCTACAGGGGGTAGCGGCCAACGTCCTGACTTTC
few | . | TRBJ1-4 | TRBV5-4 | 13 | CASSLTGNEKLFF | TGTGCCAGCAGCCTCACGGGGAATGAAAAACTGTTTTTT
few | . | TRBJ2-2 | TRBV9 | 14 | CASSVDSRTGELFF | TGTGCCAGCAGCGTCGACAGTCGAACCGGGGAGCTGTTTTTT
. | . | TRBJ2-6 | TRBV10-1 | 13 | CALRFSGANVLTF | TGCGCACTGAGGTTCTCTGGGGCCAACGTCCTGACTTTC
few | . | TRBJ1-2 | TRBV9 | 14 | CASSVGKGVGGYTF | TGTGCCAGCAGCGTAGGAAAAGGGGTCGGTGGCTACACCTTC
. | TRBD2 | TRBJ2-5 | TRBV5-4 | 14 | CASSQGLAAETQYF | TGTGCCAGCAGCCAGGGACTAGCAGCAGAGACCCAGTACTTC
. | . | TRBJ2-3 | TRBV6-4 | 15 | CASSDSVGATDTQYF | TGTGCCAGCAGTGACTCGGTGGGGGCCACAGATACGCAGTATTTT
. | TRBD2 | TRBJ2-5 | TRBV18 | 14 | CASSERGAQETQYF | TGTGCCAGCTCAGAGCGGGGGGCCCAAGAGACCCAGTACTTC
. | . | TRBJ1-1 | TRBV6-5 | 14 | CASSYGPGRTEAFF | TGTGCCAGCAGTTACGGTCCAGGGCGAACTGAAGCTTTCTTT
. | TRBD1 | TRBJ1-5 | TRBV27 | 14 | CATGGTGTEQPQHF | TGTGCCACTGGGGGGACAGGCACGGAGCAGCCCCAGCATTTT
few | . | TRBJ2-7 | TRBV6-4 | 9 | CASRAGSYF | TGTGCCAGCAGGGCGGGGTCCTACTTC
. | . | TRBJ2-5 | TRBV28 | 15 | CASSLGSSVLETQYF | TGTGCCAGCAGTTTAGGGAGTAGTGTGTTGGAGACCCAGTACTTC
few | TRBD2 | TRBJ2-7 | TRBV5-1 | 15 | CASSLEQGGTYEQYF | TGCGCCAGCAGCTTGGAGCAGGGAGGGACCTACGAGCAGTACTTC
many | . | TRBJ2-3 | TRBV23-1 | 14 | CASSLSRKEDTQYF | TGCGCCAGCAGTCTTAGTAGGAAGGAGGATACGCAGTATTTT
few | TRBD2 | TRBJ2-1 | TRBV6-5 | 15 | CASSSVASGGARQFF | TGTGCCAGCAGCTCTGTGGCTAGCGGGGGGGCCCGGCAGTTCTTC
. | . | TRBJ2-2 | TRBV5-1 | 15 | CASRDGTSNTGELFF | TGCGCCAGCAGAGACGGGACTTCGAACACCGGGGAGCTGTTTTTT
. | TRBD2 | TRBJ2-7 | TRBV2 | 12 | CASTGLAGGLNF | TGTGCCAGCACTGGACTAGCGGGGGGCCTGAACTTC
. | . | TRBJ2-5 | TRBV10-3 | 12 | CAISASKETQYF | TGTGCCATCAGTGCGTCCAAAGAGACCCAGTACTTC
few | . | TRBJ2-7 | TRBV18 | 11 | CASSPGPEQYF | TGTGCCAGCTCACCAGGGCCCGAGCAGTACTTC
. | . | TRBJ1-1 | TRBV11-2 | 14 | CASSLDGRGTEAFF | TGTGCCAGCAGCTTAGATGGTAGGGGGACTGAAGCTTTCTTT
few | . | TRBJ2-5 | TRBV11-2 | 14 | CASSPRRGSETQYF | TGTGCCAGCAGTCCTCGAAGGGGATCAGAGACCCAGTACTTC
few | . | TRBJ2-5 | TRBV28 | 11 | CASSLRETQYF | TGTGCCAGCAGTTTGCGGGAGACCCAGTACTTC
. | . | TRBJ2-3 | TRBV4-3 | 13 | CASSQETPGGQYF | TGCGCCAGCAGCCAAGAAACCCCCGGGGGGCAGTATTTT
. | TRBD1 | TRBJ2-7 | TRBV9 | 15 | CASSEQGGVGYEQYF | TGTGCCAGCAGCGAGCAAGGGGGCGTCGGGTACGAGCAGTACTTC
. | . | TRBJ1-2 | TRBV28 | 12 | CASSLQDYGYTF | TGTGCCAGCAGTCTTCAGGACTATGGCTACACCTTC
. | . | TRBJ1-1 | TRBV28 | 12 | CASREGNTEAFF | TGTGCCAGCAGAGAGGGAAACACTGAAGCTTTCTTT
. | TRBD1 | TRBJ2-1 | TRBV5-1 | 15 | CASSLPGQGLAGQFF | TGCGCCAGCAGCTTACCGGGACAGGGGTTAGCCGGGCAGTTCTTC
few | . | TRBJ1-1 | TRBV6-5 | 11 | CASAQGRQAFF | TGTGCCAGCGCCCAGGGGAGACAAGCTTTCTTT
few | . | TRBJ2-1 | TRBV5-4 | 12 | CASSLDYSEQFF | TGTGCCAGCAGCTTGGACTATAGTGAGCAGTTCTTC
. | . | TRBJ1-1 | TRBV25-1 | 13 | CASSARQVTEAFF | TGTGCCAGCAGTGCCCGACAGGTAACTGAAGCTTTCTTT
. | . | TRBJ2-3 | TRBV5-4 | 12 | CASSSDTSTQYF | TGTGCCAGCAGCTCGGACACCTCTACGCAGTATTTT
. | . | TRBJ2-1 | TRBV5-1 | 13 | CASSAIGADEQFF | TGCGCCAGCAGCGCGATAGGGGCGGATGAGCAGTTCTTC
. | . | TRBJ1-5 | TRBV19 | 16 | CASSSPIPSGNQPQHF | TGTGCCAGTAGTTCGCCGATTCCTTCGGGCAATCAGCCCCAGCATTTT
few | . | TRBJ2-7 | TRBV2 | 12 | CASSSGPYEQYF | TGTGCCAGCAGTAGCGGGCCCTACGAGCAGTACTTC
few | TRBD1 | TRBJ1-5 | TRBV2 | 15 | CASRTDRVGNQPQHF | TGTGCCAGCAGGACGGACAGGGTGGGTAATCAGCCCCAGCATTTT
few | TRBD2 | TRBJ2-7 | TRBV7-2 | 15 | CASSLGLAGAYEQYF | TGTGCCAGCAGCTTGGGGCTAGCGGGAGCGTACGAGCAGTACTTC
. | . | TRBJ2-3 | TRBV30 | 12 | CAWDRSTDTQYF | TGTGCCTGGGACAGGAGCACAGATACGCAGTATTTT
. | TRBD2 | TRBJ2-3 | TRBV5-1 | 16 | CASSLDRRGGPDTQYF | TGCGCCAGCAGCTTGGATCGGCGGGGGGGCCCAGATACGCAGTATTTT
few | . | TRBJ1-1 | TRBV23-1 | 15 | CASSQSETSLAEAFF | TGCGCCAGCAGTCAATCTGAGACATCGTTGGCTGAAGCTTTCTTT
. | TRBD2 | TRBJ2-7 | TRBV2 | 14 | CASSPTSGDYEQYF | TGTGCCAGCAGCCCGACTAGCGGAGATTACGAGCAGTACTTC
. | TRBD1 | TRBJ2-7 | TRBV5-1 | 14 | CASSLTGTEKEQYF | TGCGCCAGCAGCCTCACCGGGACAGAAAAAGAGCAGTACTTC
few | TRBD2 | TRBJ2-2 | TRBV7-9 | 15 | CASSSPGLAAGELFF | TGTGCCAGCAGCTCTCCGGGACTAGCGGCCGGGGAGCTGTTTTTT
. | . | TRBJ2-5 | TRBV7-2 | 13 | CASSQRVRETQYF | TGTGCCAGCAGCCAGAGGGTCCGGGAGACCCAGTACTTC
. | . | TRBJ2-7 | TRBV7-2 | 13 | CASSLQNLYEQYF | TGTGCCAGCAGCTTACAGAACCTCTACGAGCAGTACTTC
. | . | TRBJ2-5 | TRBV7-8 | 11 | CASSFLETQYF | TGTGCCAGCAGCTTCTTAGAGACCCAGTACTTC
. | TRBD2 | TRBJ2-3 | TRBV30 | 17 | CAWSVRRTSGTLDTQYF | TGTGCCTGGAGTGTACGGCGGACTAGCGGGACCCTGGATACGCAGTATTTT
. | . | TRBJ2-1 | TRBV5-6 | 12 | CASSLAADEQFF | TGTGCCAGCAGCTTAGCGGCGGATGAGCAGTTCTTC
few | . | TRBJ1-2 | TRBV5-1 | 13 | CASRLQADYGYTF | TGCGCCAGCCGGCTTCAGGCAGACTATGGCTACACCTTC
. | TRBD2 | TRBJ2-2 | TRBV5-4 | 14 | CASKLAGVTGELFF | TGTGCCAGCAAACTAGCGGGAGTCACCGGGGAGCTGTTTTTT
few | . | TRBJ1-5 | TRBV5-1 | 13 | CASSAGEDQPQHF | TGCGCCAGCAGCGCCGGGGAGGATCAGCCCCAGCATTTT
. | TRBD1 | TRBJ2-1 | TRBV9 | 17 | CASSVGGQGAGYNEQFF | TGTGCCAGCAGCGTAGGGGGCCAGGGGGCGGGCTACAATGAGCAGTTCTTC